This note documents a single T cell receptor beta chain sequence. Its antigen is not known. These data belong to a study of T-cell reconstitution after alpha-beta-depleted transplantation in children. Overall study results and limits: Newly produced T cells mostly accounted for T-cell counts and diversity one year post-transplant. Roughly two months post-transplant, alpha-beta T cells reportedly originated from several hundred graft clones that had expanded.

Germline V CDR1 and CDR2: SGHTA, FQGTGA. V was pared by 5 bases and J by 6 bases, with 25 bases between. The CDR3 sequence is 18 residues long. Preparation of the TCRbeta library was carried out with unique molecular identifiers. MiXCR was run by TCRdb on the PCR reads, yielding one entry per CDR3 protein. The sample shows some 300,000 distinct CDR3 sequences, almost 8% of them seen only once. The sequence derives from a female patient aged 2-9 years who had a stem cell transplant for Fanconi anemia, so the T cells may come from the graft donor. The chain uses TRBV7-3 and TRBJ2-2; no reliable D call. The sample here was peripheral blood, taken 360 days after TCRalphabeta/CD19-depleted stem cell transplant. CDR3 loop: CASSPYGGMGQRAGELFF. CDR3 nucleotide sequence: TGTGCCAGCAGCCCTTACGGTGGGATGGGCCAGCGCGCCGGGGAGCTGTTTTTT.